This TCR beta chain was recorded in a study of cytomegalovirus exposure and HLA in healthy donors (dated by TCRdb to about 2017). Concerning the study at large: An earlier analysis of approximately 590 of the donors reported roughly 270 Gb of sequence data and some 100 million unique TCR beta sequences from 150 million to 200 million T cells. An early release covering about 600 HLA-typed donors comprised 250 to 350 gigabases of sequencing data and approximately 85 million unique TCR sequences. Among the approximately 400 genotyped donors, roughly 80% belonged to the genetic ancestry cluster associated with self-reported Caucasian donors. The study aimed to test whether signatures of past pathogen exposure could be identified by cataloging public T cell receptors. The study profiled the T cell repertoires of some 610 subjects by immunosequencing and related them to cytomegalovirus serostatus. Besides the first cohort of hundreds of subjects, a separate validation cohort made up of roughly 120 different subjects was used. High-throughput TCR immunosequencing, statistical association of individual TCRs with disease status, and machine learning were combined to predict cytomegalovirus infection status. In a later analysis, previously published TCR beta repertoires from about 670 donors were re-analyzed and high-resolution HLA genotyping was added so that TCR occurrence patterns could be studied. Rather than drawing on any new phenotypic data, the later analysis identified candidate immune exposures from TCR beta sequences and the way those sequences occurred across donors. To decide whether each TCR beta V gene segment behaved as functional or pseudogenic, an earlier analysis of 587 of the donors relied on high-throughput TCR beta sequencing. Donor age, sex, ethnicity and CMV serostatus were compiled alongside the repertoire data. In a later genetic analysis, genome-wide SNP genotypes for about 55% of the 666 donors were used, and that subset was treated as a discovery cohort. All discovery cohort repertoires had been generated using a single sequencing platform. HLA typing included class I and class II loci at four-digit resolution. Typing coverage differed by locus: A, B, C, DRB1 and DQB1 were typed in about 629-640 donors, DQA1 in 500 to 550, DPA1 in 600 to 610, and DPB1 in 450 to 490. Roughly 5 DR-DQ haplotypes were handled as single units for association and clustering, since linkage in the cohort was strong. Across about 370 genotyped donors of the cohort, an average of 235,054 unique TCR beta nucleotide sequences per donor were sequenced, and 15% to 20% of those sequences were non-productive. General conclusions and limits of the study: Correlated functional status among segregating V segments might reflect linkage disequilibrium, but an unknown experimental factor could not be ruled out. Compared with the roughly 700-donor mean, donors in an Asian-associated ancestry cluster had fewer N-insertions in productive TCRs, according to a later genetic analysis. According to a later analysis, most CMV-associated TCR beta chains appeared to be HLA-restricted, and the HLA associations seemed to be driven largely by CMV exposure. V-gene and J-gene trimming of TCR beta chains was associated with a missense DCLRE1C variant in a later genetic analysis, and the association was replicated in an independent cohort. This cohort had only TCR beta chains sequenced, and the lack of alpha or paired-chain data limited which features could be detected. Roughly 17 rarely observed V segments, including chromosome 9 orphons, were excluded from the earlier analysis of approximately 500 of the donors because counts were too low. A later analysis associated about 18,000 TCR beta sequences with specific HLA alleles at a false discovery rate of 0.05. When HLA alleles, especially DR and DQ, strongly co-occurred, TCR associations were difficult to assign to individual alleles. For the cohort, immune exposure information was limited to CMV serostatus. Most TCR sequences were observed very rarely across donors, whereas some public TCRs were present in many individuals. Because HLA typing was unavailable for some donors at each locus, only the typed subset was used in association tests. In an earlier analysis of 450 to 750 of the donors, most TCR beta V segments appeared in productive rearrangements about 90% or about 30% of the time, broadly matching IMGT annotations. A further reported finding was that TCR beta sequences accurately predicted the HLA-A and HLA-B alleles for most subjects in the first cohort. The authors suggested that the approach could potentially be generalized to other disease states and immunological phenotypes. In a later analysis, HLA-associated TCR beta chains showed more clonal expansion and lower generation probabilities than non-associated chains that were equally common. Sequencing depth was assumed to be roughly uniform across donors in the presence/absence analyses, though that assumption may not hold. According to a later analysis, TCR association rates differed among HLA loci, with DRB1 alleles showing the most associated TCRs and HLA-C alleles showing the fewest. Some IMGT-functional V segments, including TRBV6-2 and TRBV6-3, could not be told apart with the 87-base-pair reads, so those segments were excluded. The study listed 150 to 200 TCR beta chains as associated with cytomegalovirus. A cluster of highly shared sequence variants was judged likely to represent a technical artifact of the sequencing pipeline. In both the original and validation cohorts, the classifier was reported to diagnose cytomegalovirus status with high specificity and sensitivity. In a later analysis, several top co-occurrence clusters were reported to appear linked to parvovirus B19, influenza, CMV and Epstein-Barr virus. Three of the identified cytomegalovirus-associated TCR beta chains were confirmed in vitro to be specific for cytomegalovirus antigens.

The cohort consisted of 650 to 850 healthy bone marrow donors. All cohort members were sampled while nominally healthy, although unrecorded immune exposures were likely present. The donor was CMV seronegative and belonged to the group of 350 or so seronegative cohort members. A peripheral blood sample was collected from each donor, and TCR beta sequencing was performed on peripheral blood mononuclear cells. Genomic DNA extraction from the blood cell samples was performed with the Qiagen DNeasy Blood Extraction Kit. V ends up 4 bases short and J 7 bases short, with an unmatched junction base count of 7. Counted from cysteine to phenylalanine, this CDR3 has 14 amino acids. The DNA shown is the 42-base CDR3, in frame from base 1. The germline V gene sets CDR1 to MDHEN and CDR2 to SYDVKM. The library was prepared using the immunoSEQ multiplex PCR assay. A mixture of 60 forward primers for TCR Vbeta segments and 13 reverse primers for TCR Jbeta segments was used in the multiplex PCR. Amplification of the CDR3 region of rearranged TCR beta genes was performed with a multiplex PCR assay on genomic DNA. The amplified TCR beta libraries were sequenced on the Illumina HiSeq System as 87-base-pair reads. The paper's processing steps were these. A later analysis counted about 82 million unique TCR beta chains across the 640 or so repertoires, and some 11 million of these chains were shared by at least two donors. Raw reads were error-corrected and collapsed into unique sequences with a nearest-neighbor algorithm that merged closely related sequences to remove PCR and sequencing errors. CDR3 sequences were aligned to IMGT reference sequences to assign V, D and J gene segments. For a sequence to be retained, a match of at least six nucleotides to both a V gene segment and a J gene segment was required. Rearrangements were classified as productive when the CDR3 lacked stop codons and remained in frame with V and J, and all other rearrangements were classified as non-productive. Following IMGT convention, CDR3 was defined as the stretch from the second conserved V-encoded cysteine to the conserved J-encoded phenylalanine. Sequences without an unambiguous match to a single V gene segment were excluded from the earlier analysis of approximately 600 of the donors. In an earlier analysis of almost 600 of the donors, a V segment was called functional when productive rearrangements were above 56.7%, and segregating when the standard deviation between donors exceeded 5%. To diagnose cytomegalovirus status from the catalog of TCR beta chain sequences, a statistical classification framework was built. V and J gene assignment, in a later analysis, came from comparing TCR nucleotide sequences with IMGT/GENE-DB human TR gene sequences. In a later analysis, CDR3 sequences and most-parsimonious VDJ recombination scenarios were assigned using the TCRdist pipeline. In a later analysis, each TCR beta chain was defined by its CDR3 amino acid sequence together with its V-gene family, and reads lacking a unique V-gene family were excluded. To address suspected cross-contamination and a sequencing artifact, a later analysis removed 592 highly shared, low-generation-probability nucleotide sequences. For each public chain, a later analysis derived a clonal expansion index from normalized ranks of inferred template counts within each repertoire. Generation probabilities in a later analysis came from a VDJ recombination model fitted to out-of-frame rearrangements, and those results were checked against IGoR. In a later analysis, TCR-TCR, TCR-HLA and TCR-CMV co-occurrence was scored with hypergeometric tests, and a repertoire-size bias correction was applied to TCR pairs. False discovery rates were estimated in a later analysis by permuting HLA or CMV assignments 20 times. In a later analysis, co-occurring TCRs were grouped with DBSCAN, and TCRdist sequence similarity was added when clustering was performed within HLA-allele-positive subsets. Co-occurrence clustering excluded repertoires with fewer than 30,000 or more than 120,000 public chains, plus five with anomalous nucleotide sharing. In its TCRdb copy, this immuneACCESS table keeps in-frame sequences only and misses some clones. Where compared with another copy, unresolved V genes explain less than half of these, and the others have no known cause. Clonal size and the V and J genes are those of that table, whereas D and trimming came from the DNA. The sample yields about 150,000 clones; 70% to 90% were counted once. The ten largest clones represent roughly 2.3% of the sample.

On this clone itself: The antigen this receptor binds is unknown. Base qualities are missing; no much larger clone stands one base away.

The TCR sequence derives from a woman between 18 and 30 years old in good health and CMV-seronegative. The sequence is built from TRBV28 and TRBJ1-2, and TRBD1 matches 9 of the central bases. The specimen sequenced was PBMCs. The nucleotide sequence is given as TGTGCCAGCAGTTCGGGACAGGGAAGTGGTGGCTACACCTTC. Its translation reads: CASSSGQGSGGYTF.